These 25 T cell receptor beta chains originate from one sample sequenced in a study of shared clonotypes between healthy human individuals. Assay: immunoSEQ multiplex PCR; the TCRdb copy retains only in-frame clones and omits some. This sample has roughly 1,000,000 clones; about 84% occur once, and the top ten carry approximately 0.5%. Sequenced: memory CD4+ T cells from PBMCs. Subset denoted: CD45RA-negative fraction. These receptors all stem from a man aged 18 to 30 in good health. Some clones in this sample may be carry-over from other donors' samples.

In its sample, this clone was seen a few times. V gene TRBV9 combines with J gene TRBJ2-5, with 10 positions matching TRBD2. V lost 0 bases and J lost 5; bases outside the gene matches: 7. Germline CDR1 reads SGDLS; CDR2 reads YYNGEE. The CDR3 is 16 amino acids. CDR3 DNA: TGTGCCAGCAGCGTAGGAACTAGCGGGATATTGGAGACCCAGTACTTC. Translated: CASSVGTSGILETQYF.

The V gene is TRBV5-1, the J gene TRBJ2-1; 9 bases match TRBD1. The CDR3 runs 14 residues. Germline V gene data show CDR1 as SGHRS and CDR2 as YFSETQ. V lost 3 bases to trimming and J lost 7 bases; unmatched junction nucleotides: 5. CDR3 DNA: TGCGCCAGCAGCTCCTCCGGGACAGGGAATGAGCAGTTCTTC. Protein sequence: CASSSSGTGNEQFF.

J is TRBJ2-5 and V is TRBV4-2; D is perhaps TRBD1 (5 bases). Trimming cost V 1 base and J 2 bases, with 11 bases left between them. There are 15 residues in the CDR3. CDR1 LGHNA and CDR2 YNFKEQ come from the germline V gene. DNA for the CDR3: TGTGCCAGCAGCCAAGTGGGGCCTTCTCAAGAGACCCAGTACTTC. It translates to CASSQVGPSQETQYF.

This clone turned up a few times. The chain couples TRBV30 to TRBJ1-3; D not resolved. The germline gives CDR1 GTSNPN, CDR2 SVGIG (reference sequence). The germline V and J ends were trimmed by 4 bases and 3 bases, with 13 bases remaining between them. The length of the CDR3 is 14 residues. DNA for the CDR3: TGTGCCTGGAAAGGGTCCATCTATGGAAACACCATATATTTT. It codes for CAWKGSIYGNTIYF.

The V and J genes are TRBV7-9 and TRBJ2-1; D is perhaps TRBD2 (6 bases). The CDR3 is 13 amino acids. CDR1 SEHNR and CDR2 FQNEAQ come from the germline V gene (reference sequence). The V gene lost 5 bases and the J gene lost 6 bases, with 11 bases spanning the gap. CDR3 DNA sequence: TGTGCCAGCAGCCGAGGGACTGCCAATGAGCAGTTCTTC. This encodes CASSRGTANEQFF.

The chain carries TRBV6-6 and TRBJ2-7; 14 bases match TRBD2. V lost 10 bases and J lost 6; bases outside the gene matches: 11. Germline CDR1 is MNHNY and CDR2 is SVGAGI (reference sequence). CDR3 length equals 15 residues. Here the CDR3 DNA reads TGTGCCACCCTCGGGACTAGCGGGAGACCCCTCGAGCAGTACTTC. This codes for CATLGTSGRPLEQYF.

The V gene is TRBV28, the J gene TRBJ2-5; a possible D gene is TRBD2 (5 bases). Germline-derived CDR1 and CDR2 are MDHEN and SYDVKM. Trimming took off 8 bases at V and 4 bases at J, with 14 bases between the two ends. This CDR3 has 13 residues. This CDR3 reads CASGITGGETQYF. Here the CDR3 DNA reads TGTGCCAGCGGTATTACCGGAGGAGAGACCCAGTACTTC.

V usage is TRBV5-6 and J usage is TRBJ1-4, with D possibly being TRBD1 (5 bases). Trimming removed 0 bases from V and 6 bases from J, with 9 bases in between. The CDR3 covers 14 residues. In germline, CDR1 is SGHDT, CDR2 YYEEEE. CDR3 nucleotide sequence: TGTGCCAGCAGCTTGGATGGGGGGTATGAAAAACTGTTTTTT. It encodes CASSLDGGYEKLFF.

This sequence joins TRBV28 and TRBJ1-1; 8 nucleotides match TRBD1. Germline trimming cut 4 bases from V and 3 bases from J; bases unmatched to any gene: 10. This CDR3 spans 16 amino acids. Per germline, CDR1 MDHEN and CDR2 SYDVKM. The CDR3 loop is CASSSPGQGTDTEAFF. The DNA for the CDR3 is TGTGCCAGCAGTTCCCCCGGACAGGGTACCGACACTGAAGCTTTCTTT. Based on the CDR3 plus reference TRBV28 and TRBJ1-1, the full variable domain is DVKVTQSSRYLVKRTGEKVFLECVQDMDHENMFWYRQDPGLGLRLIYFSYDVKMKEKGDIPEGYSVSREKKERFSLILESASTNQTSMYLCASSSPGQGTDTEAFFGQGTRLTVV.

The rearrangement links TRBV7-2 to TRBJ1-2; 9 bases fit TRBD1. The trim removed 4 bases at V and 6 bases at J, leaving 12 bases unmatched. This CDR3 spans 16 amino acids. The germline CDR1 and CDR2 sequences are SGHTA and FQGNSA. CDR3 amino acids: CASSSLAGQGVHGYTF. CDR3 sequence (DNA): TGTGCCAGCAGCTCTCTCGCGGGACAGGGAGTTCATGGCTACACCTTC.

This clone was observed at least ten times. The CDR3 DNA follows: TGTGCCAGTAGTGCCGGGACTAAAGTTTCGCAGTTCTTC. This gives the protein CASSAGTKVSQFF. The chain uses TRBV19 and TRBJ2-1; 7 bases fit TRBD2. V was clipped by 5 bases and J by 12 bases; unmatched bases: 10. From germline, CDR1 is LNHDA and CDR2 SQIVND (reference sequence). CDR3 length: 13 amino acids.

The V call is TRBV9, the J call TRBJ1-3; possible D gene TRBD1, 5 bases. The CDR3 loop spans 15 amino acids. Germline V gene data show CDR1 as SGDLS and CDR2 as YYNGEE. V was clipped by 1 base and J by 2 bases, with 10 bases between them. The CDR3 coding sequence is TGTGCCAGCAGCGTAAGGGCAGGGACTGGAAACACCATATATTTT. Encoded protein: CASSVRAGTGNTIYF.

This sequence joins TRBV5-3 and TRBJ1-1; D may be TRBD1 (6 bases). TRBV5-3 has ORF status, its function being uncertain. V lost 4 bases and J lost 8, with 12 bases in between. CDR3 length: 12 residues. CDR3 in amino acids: CARSKTTGEAFF. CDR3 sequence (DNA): TGTGCCAGAAGCAAAACTACAGGGGAAGCTTTCTTT.

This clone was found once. CDR3 amino acids: CASSAGLAGGPTDTQYF. The CDR3 bases are TGTGCCAGCAGCGCGGGACTAGCGGGAGGGCCAACAGATACGCAGTATTTT. The chain couples TRBV9 to TRBJ2-3; 16 bases fit TRBD2. The ends lost 3 bases at V and 3 bases at J; junction bases unmatched: 4. Germline V gene sequence: CDR1 SGDLS, CDR2 YYNGEE. The CDR3 length is 17 residues.

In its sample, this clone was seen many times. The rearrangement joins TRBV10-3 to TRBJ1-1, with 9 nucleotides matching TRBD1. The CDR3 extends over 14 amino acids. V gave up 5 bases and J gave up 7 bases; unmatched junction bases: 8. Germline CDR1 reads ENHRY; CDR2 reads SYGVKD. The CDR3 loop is CAISPGTGKNEAFF. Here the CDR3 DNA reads TGTGCCATCAGTCCCGGGACAGGGAAGAATGAAGCTTTCTTT.

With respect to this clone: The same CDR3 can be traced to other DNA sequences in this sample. CDR3 residues: CASSLAGGNQPQHF. In DNA, the CDR3 is TGTGCCAGCAGCTTAGCAGGGGGCAATCAGCCCCAGCATTTT. The J gene is TRBJ1-5, the V gene TRBV7-9, with D tentatively TRBD1 (5 bases). Germline-derived CDR1 and CDR2 are SEHNR and FQNEAQ (reference sequence). The CDR3 consists of 14 residues. V lost 0 bases and J 2 bases, leaving 5 bases between the germline ends.

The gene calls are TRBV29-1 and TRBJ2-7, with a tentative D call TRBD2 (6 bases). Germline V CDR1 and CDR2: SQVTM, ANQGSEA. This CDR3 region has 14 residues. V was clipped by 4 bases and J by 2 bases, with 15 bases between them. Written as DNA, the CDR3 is TGCAGCGTTGTAGTGAGGGACTGGACCTACGAGCAGTACTTC. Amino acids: CSVVVRDWTYEQYF.

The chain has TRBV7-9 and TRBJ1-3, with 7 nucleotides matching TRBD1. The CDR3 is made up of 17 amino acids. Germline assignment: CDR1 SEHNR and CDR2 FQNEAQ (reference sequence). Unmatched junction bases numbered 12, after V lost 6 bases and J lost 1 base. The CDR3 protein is CASRARRGRPSGNTIYF. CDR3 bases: TGTGCCAGCAGGGCCCGAAGGGGGCGTCCTTCTGGAAACACCATATATTTT. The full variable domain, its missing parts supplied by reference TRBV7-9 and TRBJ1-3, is DTGVSQNPRHKITKRGQNVTFRCDPISEHNRLYWYRQTLGQGPEFLTYFQNEAQLEKSRLLSDRFSAERPKGSFSTLEIQRTEQGDSAMYLCASRARRGRPSGNTIYFGEGSWLTVV.

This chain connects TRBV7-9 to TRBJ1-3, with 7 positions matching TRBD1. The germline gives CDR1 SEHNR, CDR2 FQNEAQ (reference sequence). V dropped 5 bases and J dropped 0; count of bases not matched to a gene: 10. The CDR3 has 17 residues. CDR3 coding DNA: TGTGCCAGCAGCATACGACAGGGCCTTACCTCTGGAAACACCATATATTTT. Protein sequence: CASSIRQGLTSGNTIYF.

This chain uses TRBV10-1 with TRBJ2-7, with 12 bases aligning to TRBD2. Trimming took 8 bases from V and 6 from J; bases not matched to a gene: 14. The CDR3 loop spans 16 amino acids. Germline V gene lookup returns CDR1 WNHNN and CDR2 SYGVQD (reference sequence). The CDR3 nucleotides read TGCGCCAGCTATACTTTCGCCGAGACTAGCGGGAGCGAGCAGTACTTC. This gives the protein CASYTFAETSGSEQYF.

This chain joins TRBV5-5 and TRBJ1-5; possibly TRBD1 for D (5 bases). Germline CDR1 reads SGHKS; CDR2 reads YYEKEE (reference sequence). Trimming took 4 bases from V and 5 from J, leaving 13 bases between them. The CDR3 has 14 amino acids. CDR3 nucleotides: TGTGCCAGCAGCGGGGGGGTCCCAGATCAGCCCCAGCATTTT. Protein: CASSGGVPDQPQHF.

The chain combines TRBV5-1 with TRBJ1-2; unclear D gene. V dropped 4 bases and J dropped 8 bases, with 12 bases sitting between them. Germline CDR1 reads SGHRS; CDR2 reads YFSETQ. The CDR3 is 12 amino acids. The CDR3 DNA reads TGCGCCAGCAGCCCGGATAGTTGGGGCTACACCTTC. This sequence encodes CASSPDSWGYTF.

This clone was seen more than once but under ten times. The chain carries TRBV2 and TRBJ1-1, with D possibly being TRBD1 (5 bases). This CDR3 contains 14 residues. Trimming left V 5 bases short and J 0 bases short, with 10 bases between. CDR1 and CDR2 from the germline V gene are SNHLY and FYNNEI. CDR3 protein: CASSSQGVNTEAFF. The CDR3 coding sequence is TGTGCCAGCAGTTCCCAGGGTGTGAACACTGAAGCTTTCTTT. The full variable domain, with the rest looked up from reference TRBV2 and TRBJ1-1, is EPEVTQTPSHQVTQMGQEVILRCVPISNHLYFYWYRQILGQKVEFLVSFYNNEISEKSEIFDDQFSVERPDGSNFTLKIRSTKLEDSAMYFCASSSQGVNTEAFFGQGTRLTVV.

The CDR3 DNA sequence: TGTGCCAGCAGCGTATTACTGCTACCCCTCGGTACAGATACGCAGTATTTT. Residues: CASSVLLLPLGTDTQYF. The chain joins TRBV9 to TRBJ2-3; D ambiguous. CDR3 length: 17 residues. Trimming removed 1 base from V and 3 bases from J, with 18 bases in between. Germline CDR1 reads SGDLS; CDR2 reads YYNGEE.

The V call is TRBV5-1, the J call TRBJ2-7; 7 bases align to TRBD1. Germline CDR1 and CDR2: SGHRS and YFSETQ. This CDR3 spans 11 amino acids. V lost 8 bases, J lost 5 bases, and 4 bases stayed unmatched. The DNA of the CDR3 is TGCGCCAGTAGACAGGGCGACGAGCAGTACTTC. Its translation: CASRQGDEQYF.